The entry below gives a single T cell receptor beta chain sequence along with its context. The data belong to a study of blood T cell repertoires in COVID-19. In the original workflow: How many nucleated cells were present was estimated from reference gene primer amplification. The method was immunoSEQ multiplex PCR; TCRdb's version includes in-frame clones alone and lacks a portion of them. The V and J calls and the clone size are those of that table, but D and trimming were determined from the DNA. The data contain under 500,000 clones, roughly nine tenths of them singletons. Assignments of participants to cohorts depended upon their own reported clinical history. This sequence originates from a woman between 18 and 29 years old with acute COVID-19. Source material: PBMCs or T cells enriched from blood (not recorded which).

CDR3 loop: CASSLRQGAWNEQFF. The CDR3 coding sequence is TGTGCCAGCAGCTTGAGGCAGGGGGCATGGAATGAGCAGTTCTTC. The chain recombines TRBV5-4 with TRBJ2-1; TRBD1 aligns across 8 bases. J was trimmed by 7 bases and V by 1 base; bases with no gene match: 7. The CDR3 is 15 residues long. Germline V gene data show CDR1 as SGHNT and CDR2 as YYREEE (reference sequence).